The 25 T cell receptor beta chains reported below all come from one sample, sequenced in a study of T cell repertoires in cytomegalovirus infection. The antigens of these receptors remain unknown. A single record per CDR3 protein comes from TCRdb applying MiXCR to the reads. The sample includes under 300,000 distinct CDR3 sequences, 20% to 25% of them seen just once. Sequences were derived from cultured PBMCs, sampled from culture after CMV antigen stimulation. These receptors originate from a human donor in good health (CMV status not recorded). Some clones in this sample may be carry-over from other donors' samples.

Only a few counts were recorded for this clonotype. The J gene is TRBJ2-5, the V gene TRBV12-3 or TRBV12-4; tentatively, D is TRBD2 (6 bases). The CDR3 length is 14 residues. V shed 8 bases and J shed 5 bases, with 18 bases lying between them. CDR3 coding DNA: TGTGCCAGCCAAGCAGCGCGTGGAGGGGAGACCCAGTACTTC. Translated, it gives CASQAARGGETQYF.

The chain links TRBV6-5 to TRBJ1-4; no firm D call. Germline assignment: CDR1 MNHEY and CDR2 SVGAGI. The germline V and J ends were trimmed by 5 bases and 3 bases, with 10 bases remaining between them. This CDR3 has 14 residues. The CDR3 region is CASSPGPPNEKLFF. The CDR3 DNA is TGTGCCAGCAGTCCCGGGCCGCCTAATGAAAAACTGTTTTTT.

This clonotype appeared many times. The chain employs TRBV7-2 and TRBJ2-7; the D gene is possibly TRBD2 (6 bases). This CDR3 has 12 amino acids. The germline V gene encodes CDR1 SGHTA and CDR2 FQGNSA. Trimming stripped 8 bases from V and 1 base from J, with 9 bases between. CDR3 nucleotides: TGTGCCAGCGGTAGCGGTTCCTACGAGCAGTACTTC. It translates to CASGSGSYEQYF.

This clonotype appeared once. A much bigger clone sits one base away, suggesting this may be a read error. The rearrangement joins TRBV10-3 to TRBJ2-1, with 10 bases fitting TRBD1. This CDR3 spans 21 amino acids. V lost 3 bases, J lost 2 bases, and 19 bases stayed unmatched. Germline V CDR1 and CDR2: ENHRY, SYGVKD. CDR3 nucleotide sequence: TGTGCCATCAGTGACTTTCTCGGGACAGGGGCCTCCTCCAGCCCCTACAATGAGCAGTTCTTC. It translates to CAISDFLGTGASSSPYNEQFF.

This clonotype showed up just a few times. The rearrangement joins TRBV6-1 to TRBJ2-2; D gene ambiguous. CDR3 length equals 13 residues. CDR1 MNHNS and CDR2 SASEGT come from the germline V gene. The V end was cut by 4 bases, the J end by 3 bases, with 6 bases between. The CDR3 loop reads CASSAWDTGELFF. DNA of the CDR3: TGTGCCAGCAGTGCCTGGGACACCGGGGAGCTGTTTTTT.

CDR3 DNA sequence: TGCGCCAGCAGTCCTAAACACGGTACATATGGCTACACCTTC. It translates to CASSPKHGTYGYTF. This chain links TRBV4-3 with TRBJ1-2; D gene ambiguous. Germline CDR1 is LGHNA and CDR2 is YSLEER. The V end lost 6 bases, the J end lost 5 bases, and 16 bases lay between the germline ends. This CDR3 is 14 amino acids long.

This chain links TRBV30 with TRBJ2-1, with TRBD2 matching over 8 bases. The CDR3 sequence is 16 residues long. Germline CDR1 is GTSNPN and CDR2 is SVGIG (reference sequence). With 5 bases clipped from V and 3 bases from J, the junction kept 12 bases outside the gene matches. The chain's CDR3 is CAWEGSASGLYNEQFF. CDR3 in DNA: TGTGCCTGGGAGGGGTCAGCTAGCGGGCTCTACAATGAGCAGTTCTTC.

Ten or more counts support this clonotype. The chain recombines TRBV12-3 or TRBV12-4 with TRBJ1-1; the D is unclear. The CDR3 is 14 residues long. Trimming removed 3 bases from V and 0 bases from J, with 8 bases in between. CDR3 loop: CASSFFGLNTEAFF. The CDR3 DNA reads as TGTGCCAGCAGTTTTTTCGGCCTGAACACTGAAGCTTTCTTT.

Notes on this clonotype: A much larger clone sits a single nucleotide away, making a read error possible. The chain has TRBV11-3 and TRBJ2-2, with D possibly being TRBD2 (5 bases). The germline V gene has CDR1 SGHNT and CDR2 YENEEA. The CDR3 extends over 13 amino acids. CDR3 sequence reads: CASSLPVTGEPFF. CDR3 coding DNA: TGTGCCAGCAGCTTGCCAGTTACCGGGGAGCCGTTTTTT.

This clonotype was observed a few times. V is TRBV10-2 and J is TRBJ1-2, with TRBD1 matching over 8 bases. The CDR3 extends over 13 amino acids. The V gene end was trimmed by 2 bases and the J gene end by 7 bases; junction bases not matched to a gene: 3. CDR1 and CDR2 (germline): WSHSY, SAAADI. The CDR3 here is CASSEQGASGYTF. Written as DNA, the CDR3 is TGCGCCAGCAGTGAGCAGGGGGCCTCTGGCTACACCTTC.

The chain has TRBV6-1 and TRBJ1-1, with 8 bases aligning to TRBD1. Germline trimming cut 6 bases from V and 5 bases from J; bases unmatched to any gene: 11. CDR3 length equals 15 residues. Germline V gives CDR1 MNHNS, CDR2 SASEGT. CDR3 DNA: TGTGCCAGCAGCCTCGAGTCAGGGGGCCGAACTGAAGCTTTCTTT. It yields the protein CASSLESGGRTEAFF.

The gene calls are TRBV12-3 or TRBV12-4 and TRBJ2-1, with D tentatively TRBD1 (5 bases). V lost 3 bases and J 10 bases, leaving 13 bases between the germline ends. CDR3 size: 13 residues. CDR3 protein: CASSLKRRVEQFF. In DNA, the CDR3 is TGTGCCAGCAGTTTGAAGCGCAGGGTGGAGCAGTTCTTC.

The chain joins TRBV7-6 to TRBJ1-6; D perhaps matches TRBD1 (5 bases). There are 13 residues in the CDR3. V lost 8 bases to trimming and J lost 9 bases, with 14 bases between them. CDR1 and CDR2 (germline): SGHVS, FNYEAQ. The CDR3 protein is CASGPGRLSPLHF. For the CDR3, the DNA is TGTGCCAGCGGGCCGGGACGGCTTTCACCCCTCCACTTT.

The sample holds many counts of this clonotype. The chain employs TRBV7-8 and TRBJ2-1; 8 bases line up with TRBD1. Germline lookup yields CDR1 SGHVS and CDR2 FQNEAQ. The CDR3 covers 14 residues. Trimming cost V 5 bases and J 5 bases; bases outside gene matches: 5. In nucleotides, the CDR3 is TGTGCCAGCAGCCTGACAGGGGTTAACAATGAGCAGTTCTTC. Translating gives CASSLTGVNNEQFF.

The rearrangement joins TRBV28 to TRBJ1-5; D perhaps matches TRBD1 (6 bases). Trimming pared 2 bases from V and 6 bases from J, leaving 11 bases between. Germline CDR1 is MDHEN and CDR2 is SYDVKM. There are 14 residues in the CDR3. CDR3 in DNA: TGTGCCAGCAGTTTACGTCAACAGGGTCAGCCCCAGCATTTT. This sequence encodes CASSLRQQGQPQHF.

This clonotype came up many times. This rearrangement joins TRBV12-3 or TRBV12-4 to TRBJ1-2; D uncertain. Deletions cut 3 bases from V and 2 bases from J, with 4 bases between. This CDR3 comprises 12 residues. The CDR3: CASSFTNYGYTF. The DNA of the CDR3 is TGTGCCAGCAGTTTTACCAACTATGGCTACACCTTC.

This clonotype was found a few times. J is TRBJ2-1 and V is TRBV18; 12 nucleotides line up with TRBD2. Trimming removed 0 bases from V and 4 bases from J; junction bases left unmatched: 4. Germline V gene lookup returns CDR1 KGHSH and CDR2 LQKENI. This CDR3 comprises 17 residues. DNA for the CDR3: TGTGCCAGCTCACCACCATCTAGCGGGAGGGAGTACAATGAGCAGTTCTTC. Its translation is CASSPPSSGREYNEQFF.

The chain carries TRBV10-2 and TRBJ1-2; no clear D. V shed 10 bases and J shed 8 bases, with 17 bases lying between them. The CDR3 runs 12 residues. CDR1 and CDR2 (germline): WSHSY, SAAADI. The CDR3 sequence: CATSTQDGGYTF. DNA of the CDR3: TGCGCCACCTCGACTCAGGATGGAGGCTACACCTTC.

V usage is TRBV7-9 and J usage is TRBJ1-4; D ambiguous. The germline V gene has CDR1 SEHNR and CDR2 FQNEAQ (reference sequence). The CDR3 consists of 15 residues. The V gene lost 5 bases and the J gene lost 4 bases, with 14 bases spanning the gap. The CDR3 coding sequence is TGTGCCAGCAGCCCCACCCCCGGGGTTAATGAAAAACTGTTTTTT. It yields the protein CASSPTPGVNEKLFF.

This clonotype has a count of ten or more. The chain is built from TRBV7-2 and TRBJ1-5; 7 nucleotides line up with TRBD1. V lost 2 bases, J lost 4 bases, and 2 bases stayed unmatched. Germline V gives CDR1 SGHTA, CDR2 FQGNSA. CDR3 length: 14 amino acids. CDR3 DNA sequence: TGTGCCAGCAGCTTAACACAGGGGAATCAGCCCCAGCATTTT. Translated: CASSLTQGNQPQHF.

With respect to this clonotype: At one end the junction does not follow the germline gene, possibly because of a read error. CDR3 in amino acids: CASSLVQNTEELFF. Written as DNA, the CDR3 is TGTGCCAGCAGCTTAGTACAGAACACCGAGGAGCTGTTTTTT. The chain uses TRBV7-2 and TRBJ2-2; D uncertain. The CDR3 spans 14 residues. Per germline, CDR1 SGHTA and CDR2 FQGNSA.

The sample holds a few counts of this clonotype. This chain connects TRBV6-2 or TRBV6-3 to TRBJ2-7, with 13 bases fitting TRBD2. Germline lookup yields CDR1 MNHEY and CDR2 SVGEGT. V shed 5 bases, J shed 3 bases, and the junction held 16 bases outside the gene matches. The CDR3 covers 19 residues. In DNA, the CDR3 is TGTGCCAGCAGTCAACCGGGACTAGCGGGATCAAATACAATCTACGAGCAGTACTTC. Amino acid sequence: CASSQPGLAGSNTIYEQYF.

This clonotype was seen only a few times. The chain carries TRBV7-9 and TRBJ2-1; TRBD2 matches 7 bases. Germline lookup yields CDR1 SEHNR and CDR2 FQNEAQ (reference sequence). The CDR3 totals 16 residues. The V gene end was trimmed by 5 bases and the J gene end by 5 bases; junction bases not matched to a gene: 12. CDR3 sequence: CASSPRSAGVNNEQFF. DNA of the CDR3: TGTGCCAGCAGCCCCAGGTCCGCGGGAGTAAACAATGAGCAGTTCTTC.

This clonotype has at least ten counts. V and J are TRBV7-9 and TRBJ2-1, with 11 bases identical to TRBD2. CDR3 length: 15 residues. Germline trimming cut 5 bases from V and 7 bases from J; bases unmatched to any gene: 7. In germline, CDR1 is SEHNR, CDR2 FQNEAQ (reference sequence). This chain's CDR3 is CASSPTSGSRNEQFF. For the CDR3, the DNA is TGTGCCAGCAGCCCAACTAGCGGGAGTCGGAATGAGCAGTTCTTC. The full variable domain, in which reference TRBV7-9 and TRBJ2-1 provide the parts outside the CDR3, is DTGVSQNPRHKITKRGQNVTFRCDPISEHNRLYWYRQTLGQGPEFLTYFQNEAQLEKSRLLSDRFSAERPKGSFSTLEIQRTEQGDSAMYLCASSPTSGSRNEQFFGPGTRLTVL.

This clonotype occurred a few times. The rearrangement uses TRBV7-9 and TRBJ2-5, with D perhaps matching TRBD1 (6 bases). Trimming removed 5 bases from V and 4 bases from J, with 20 bases in between. The germline V gene has CDR1 SEHNR and CDR2 FQNEAQ (reference sequence). There are 16 residues in the CDR3. The CDR3 coding sequence is TGTGCCAGCAGCGACCTAAGGGCAGGGGTGGGAGAGACCCAGTACTTC. Its translation is CASSDLRAGVGETQYF.